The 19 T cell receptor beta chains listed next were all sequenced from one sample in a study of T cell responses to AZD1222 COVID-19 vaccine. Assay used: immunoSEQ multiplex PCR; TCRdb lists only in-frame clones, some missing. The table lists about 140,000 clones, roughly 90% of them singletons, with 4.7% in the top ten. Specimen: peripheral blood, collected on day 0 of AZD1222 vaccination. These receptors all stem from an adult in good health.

The CDR3 coding sequence is TGTGCCAGCAGTCAGGGGTATTCGACCACTGAAGCTTTCTTT. The encoded protein is CASSQGYSTTEAFF. The chain carries TRBV6-5 and TRBJ1-1, with D possibly matching TRBD1 (6 bases). Trimming shortened V by 5 bases and J by 4 bases, and 14 bases separated the two germline ends. CDR1 is MNHEY and CDR2 is SVGAGI in the germline V gene. There are 14 residues in the CDR3.

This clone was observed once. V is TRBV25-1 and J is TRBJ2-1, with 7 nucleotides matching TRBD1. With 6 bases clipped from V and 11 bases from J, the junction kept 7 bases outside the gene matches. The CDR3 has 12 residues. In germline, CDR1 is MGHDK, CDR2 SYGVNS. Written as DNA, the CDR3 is TGTGCCAGCAGACTCCAAGGGGGCAAGCAGTTCTTC. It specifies CASRLQGGKQFF. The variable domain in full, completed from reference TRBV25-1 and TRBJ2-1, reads EADIYQTPRYLVIGTGKKITLECSQTMGHDKMYWYQQDPGMELHLIHYSYGVNSTEKGDLSSESTVSRIRTEHFPLTLESARPSHTSQYLCASRLQGGKQFFGPGTRLTVL.

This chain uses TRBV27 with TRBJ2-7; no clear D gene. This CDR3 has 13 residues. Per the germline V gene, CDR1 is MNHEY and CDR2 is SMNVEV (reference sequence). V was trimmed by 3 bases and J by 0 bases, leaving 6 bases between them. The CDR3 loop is CASSLPSSYEQYF. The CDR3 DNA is TGTGCCAGCAGTTTGCCAAGCTCCTACGAGCAGTACTTC.

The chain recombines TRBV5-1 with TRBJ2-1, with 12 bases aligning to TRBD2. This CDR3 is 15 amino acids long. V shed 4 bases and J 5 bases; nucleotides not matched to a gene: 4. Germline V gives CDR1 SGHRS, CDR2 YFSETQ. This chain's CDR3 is CASSPGLAGNNEQFF. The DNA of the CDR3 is TGCGCCAGCAGCCCCGGACTAGCGGGGAACAATGAGCAGTTCTTC. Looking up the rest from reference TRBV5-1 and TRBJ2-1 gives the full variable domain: KAGVTQTPRYLIKTRGQQVTLSCSPISGHRSVSWYQQTPGQGLQFLFEYFSETQRNKGNFPGRFSGRQFSNSRSEMNVSTLELGDSALYLCASSPGLAGNNEQFFGPGTRLTVL.

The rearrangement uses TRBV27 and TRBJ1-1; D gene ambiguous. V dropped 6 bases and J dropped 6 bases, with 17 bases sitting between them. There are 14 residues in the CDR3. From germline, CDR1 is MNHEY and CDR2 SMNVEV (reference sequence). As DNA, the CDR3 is TGTGCCAGCAGCCGCAGGATCGTAAGGTCTGAAGCTTTCTTT. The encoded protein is CASSRRIVRSEAFF.

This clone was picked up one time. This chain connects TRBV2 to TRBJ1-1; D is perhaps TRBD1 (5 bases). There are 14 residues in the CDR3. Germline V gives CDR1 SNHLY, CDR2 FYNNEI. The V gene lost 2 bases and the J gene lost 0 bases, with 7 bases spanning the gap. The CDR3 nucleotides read TGTGCCAGCAGTGAACTACAGGTGAACACTGAAGCTTTCTTT. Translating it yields CASSELQVNTEAFF.

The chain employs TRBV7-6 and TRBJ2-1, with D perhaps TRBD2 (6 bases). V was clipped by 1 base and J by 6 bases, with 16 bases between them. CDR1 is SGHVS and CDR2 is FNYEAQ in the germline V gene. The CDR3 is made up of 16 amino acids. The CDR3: CASSLVSGTSFNEQFF. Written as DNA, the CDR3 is TGTGCCAGCAGCTTAGTGTCCGGGACTTCTTTCAATGAGCAGTTCTTC.

The CDR3 is CASRWAGYGYTF. Here the CDR3 DNA reads TGTGCCAGCCGGTGGGCAGGCTATGGCTACACCTTC. The rearrangement joins TRBV2 to TRBJ1-2; no clear D gene. Trimming removed 8 bases at V and 4 bases at J, with 11 bases between. CDR3 length equals 12 residues. Germline V gene lookup returns CDR1 SNHLY and CDR2 FYNNEI.

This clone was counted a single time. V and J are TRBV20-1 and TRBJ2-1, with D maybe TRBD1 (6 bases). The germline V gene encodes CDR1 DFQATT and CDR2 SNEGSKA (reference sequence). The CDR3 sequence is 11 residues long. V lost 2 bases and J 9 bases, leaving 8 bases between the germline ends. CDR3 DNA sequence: TGCAGTGCTAGAAACAGGGCTGAGCAGTTCTTC. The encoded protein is CSARNRAEQFF.

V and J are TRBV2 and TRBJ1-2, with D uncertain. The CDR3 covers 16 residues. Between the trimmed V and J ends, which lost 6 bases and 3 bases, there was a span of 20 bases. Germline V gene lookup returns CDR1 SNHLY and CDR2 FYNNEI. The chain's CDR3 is CASSELWRNSYYGYTF. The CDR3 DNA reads TGTGCCAGCAGCGAGCTTTGGAGGAACAGCTACTATGGCTACACCTTC.

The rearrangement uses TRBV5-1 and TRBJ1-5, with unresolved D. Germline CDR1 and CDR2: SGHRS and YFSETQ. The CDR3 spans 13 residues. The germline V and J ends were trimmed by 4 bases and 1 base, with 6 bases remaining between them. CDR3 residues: CASSTTSNQPQHF. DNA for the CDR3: TGCGCCAGCAGCACCACCAGCAATCAGCCCCAGCATTTT. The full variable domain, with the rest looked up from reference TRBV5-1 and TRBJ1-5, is KAGVTQTPRYLIKTRGQQVTLSCSPISGHRSVSWYQQTPGQGLQFLFEYFSETQRNKGNFPGRFSGRQFSNSRSEMNVSTLELGDSALYLCASSTTSNQPQHFGDGTRLSIL.

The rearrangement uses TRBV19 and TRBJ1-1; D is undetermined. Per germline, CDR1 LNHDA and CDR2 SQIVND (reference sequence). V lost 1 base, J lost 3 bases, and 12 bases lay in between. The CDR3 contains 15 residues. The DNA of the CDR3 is TGTGCCAGTAGTATAGTAGGAGACGGGGACACTGAAGCTTTCTTT. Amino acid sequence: CASSIVGDGDTEAFF.

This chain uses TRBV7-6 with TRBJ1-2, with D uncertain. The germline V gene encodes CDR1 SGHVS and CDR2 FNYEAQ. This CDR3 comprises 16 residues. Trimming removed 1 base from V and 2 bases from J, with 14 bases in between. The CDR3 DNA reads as TGTGCCAGCAGCTTAGGTGTCGAGGCCCTAAACTATGGCTACACCTTC. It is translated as CASSLGVEALNYGYTF.

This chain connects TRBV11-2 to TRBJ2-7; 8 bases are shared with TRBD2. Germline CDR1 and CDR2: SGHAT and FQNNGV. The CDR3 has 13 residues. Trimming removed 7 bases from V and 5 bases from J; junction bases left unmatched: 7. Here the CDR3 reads CASTPGRGDEQYF. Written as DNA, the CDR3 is TGTGCCAGCACCCCAGGGCGGGGGGACGAGCAGTACTTC.

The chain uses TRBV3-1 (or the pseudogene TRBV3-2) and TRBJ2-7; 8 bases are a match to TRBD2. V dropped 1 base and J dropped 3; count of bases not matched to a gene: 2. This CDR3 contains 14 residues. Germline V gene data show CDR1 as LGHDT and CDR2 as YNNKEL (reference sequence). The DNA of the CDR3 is TGTGCCAGCAGCCAAGTCAGCGGGGGCTACGAGCAGTACTTC. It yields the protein CASSQVSGGYEQYF.

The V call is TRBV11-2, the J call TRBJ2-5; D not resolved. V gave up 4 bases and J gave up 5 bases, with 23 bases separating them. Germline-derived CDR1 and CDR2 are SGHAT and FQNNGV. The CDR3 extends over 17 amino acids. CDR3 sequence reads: CASSSIKGPRLGETQYF. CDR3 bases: TGTGCCAGCAGCTCAATAAAAGGGCCTAGGCTGGGGGAGACCCAGTACTTC.

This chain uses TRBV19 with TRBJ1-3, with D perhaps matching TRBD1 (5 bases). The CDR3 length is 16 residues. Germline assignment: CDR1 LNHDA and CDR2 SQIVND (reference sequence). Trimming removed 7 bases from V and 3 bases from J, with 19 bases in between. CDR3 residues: CASTWGWRGRGNTIYF. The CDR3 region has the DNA TGTGCCAGTACCTGGGGATGGAGGGGCCGTGGAAACACCATATATTTT.

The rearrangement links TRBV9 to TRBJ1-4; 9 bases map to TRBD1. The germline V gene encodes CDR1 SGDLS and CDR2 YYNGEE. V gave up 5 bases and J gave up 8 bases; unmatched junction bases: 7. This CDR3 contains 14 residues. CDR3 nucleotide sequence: TGTGCCAGCAGTCTGACAGGGGGAAACGAAAAACTGTTTTTT. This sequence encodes CASSLTGGNEKLFF.

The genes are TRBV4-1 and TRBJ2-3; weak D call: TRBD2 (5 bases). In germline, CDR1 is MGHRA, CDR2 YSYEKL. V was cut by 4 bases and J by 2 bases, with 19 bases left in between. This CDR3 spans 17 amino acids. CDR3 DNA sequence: TGCGCCAGCAGCCTACGAGACGACGGAGGATACACAGATACGCAGTATTTT. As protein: CASSLRDDGGYTDTQYF.